This TCR beta chain was documented in a study of T-cell memory formation after mild COVID-19. V lost 1 base, J lost 5 bases, and 5 bases stayed unmatched. This CDR3 is 14 amino acids long. CDR1 is SQVTM, CDR2 ANQGSEA, per germline. MiXCR, applied by TCRdb to the 5' RACE reads, yields one record per CDR3 protein. This sample carries about half a million distinct CDR3 sequences, around a sixth of them seen once, and the ten largest clones take 10% to 15%. The sequencing sample was made of PBMCs or a T cell subset sorted from them (not recorded which). The TCR sequence derives from an adult woman who had mild COVID-19 (a few samples of this study predate the infection). Cell type and time point are not known. The rearrangement uses TRBV29-1 and TRBJ2-7, with 10 bases fitting TRBD2. The CDR3 nucleotides read TGCAGCGTTGAAGCCGGGACTAGCGTTCACGAGCAGTACTTC. It yields the protein CSVEAGTSVHEQYF.